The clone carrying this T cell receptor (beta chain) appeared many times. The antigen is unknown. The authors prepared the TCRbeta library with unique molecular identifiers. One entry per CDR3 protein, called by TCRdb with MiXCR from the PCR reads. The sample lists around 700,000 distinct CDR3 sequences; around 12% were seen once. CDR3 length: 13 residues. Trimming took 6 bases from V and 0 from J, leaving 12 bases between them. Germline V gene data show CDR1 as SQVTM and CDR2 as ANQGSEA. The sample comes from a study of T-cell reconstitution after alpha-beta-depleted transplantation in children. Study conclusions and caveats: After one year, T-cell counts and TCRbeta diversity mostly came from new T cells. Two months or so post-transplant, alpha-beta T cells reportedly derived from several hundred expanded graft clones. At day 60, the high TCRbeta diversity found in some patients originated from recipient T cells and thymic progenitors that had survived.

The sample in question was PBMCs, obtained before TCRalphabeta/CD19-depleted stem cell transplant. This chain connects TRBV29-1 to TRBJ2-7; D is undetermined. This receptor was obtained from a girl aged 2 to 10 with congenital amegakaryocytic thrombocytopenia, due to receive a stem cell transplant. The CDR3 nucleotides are TGCAGCGTAATCTTGTATCTCTCCTACGAGCAGTACTTC. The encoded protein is CSVILYLSYEQYF.